This T cell receptor beta chain is drawn from a study of T cell responses to AZD1222 COVID-19 vaccine. Points on this clone: Its target is unknown.

Study-wide findings and caveats: Donors in the cohort were predominantly white British and more often female, and clonal diversity was possibly underestimated. Nearly half of unique spike-specific TCRs reportedly avoided B.1.351 and B.1.1.7 mutated regions. Scientists sampled the repertoires only once the peak T cell response had passed. A rise in Spike-specific TCR breadth and depth followed two AZD1222 doses.

Produced via immunoSEQ multiplex PCR; TCRdb's table is partial and in-frame only. The sample consists of 200,000 or so clones, about nine tenths of them appearing once. From germline, CDR1 is KGHSH and CDR2 LQKENI. V trimming: 0 bases; J trimming: 2 bases; junction bases outside the gene matches: 3. CDR3 size: 16 residues. The sequence was obtained from an adult in good health. Sequencing used peripheral blood, obtained on day 0 of MenACWY control vaccination. The chain carries TRBV18 and TRBJ1-3; 8 bases are a match to TRBD1. The CDR3 DNA sequence: TGTGCCAGCTCACCACCGGGCAGGGGGCCTGGAAACACCATATATTTT. Amino acids: CASSPPGRGPGNTIYF.